These 27 T cell receptor beta chains were sequenced from one sample in a study of T-cell memory formation after mild COVID-19. TCRdb re-analysed the 5' RACE reads in MiXCR, keeping a single row per CDR3 protein. This sample has roughly 190,000 distinct CDR3 sequences, with roughly a tenth found just once. Sequencing was done on a sample of PBMCs or a T cell subset sorted from them (not recorded which). All receptors come from a man aged 18 to 35 who had mild COVID-19 (a few samples of this study predate the infection). Cell type and time point are not known.

About this clonotype itself: The junction departs from germline at one end; a sequencing error may be responsible. V is TRBV7-7 and J is TRBJ2-5; no clear D gene. Germline loops: CDR1 SSHAT, CDR2 FNYEAQ (reference sequence). This CDR3 contains 11 residues. The CDR3 region has the DNA TGTGCTAGCAGCTCAGCAGAGACCCAGTACTTC. Its translation is CASSSAETQYF.

As regards this clonotype: Since a much larger clone is just one base distant, this may be a read error. The rearrangement uses TRBV20-1 and TRBJ1-1; TRBD1 matches at 7 bases. Germline lookup yields CDR1 DFQATT and CDR2 SNEGSKA (reference sequence). The CDR3 has 14 amino acids. CDR3 in amino acids: CIARVPGQSPEAFF. CDR3 in DNA: TGCATTGCTAGAGTACCGGGACAGTCCCCTGAAGCTTTCTTT.

This clonotype was recorded many times. The chain employs TRBV3-1 and TRBJ2-5; D tentatively fits TRBD1 or TRBD2 (5 bases each). The CDR3 is made up of 14 amino acids. Trimming left V 4 bases short and J 5 bases short, with 14 bases between. Germline CDR1 LGHDT, CDR2 YNNKEL (reference sequence). CDR3 sequence reads: CASSPSGTEETQYF. The CDR3 DNA reads as TGTGCCAGCAGCCCGTCCGGGACGGAGGAGACCCAGTACTTC.

The rearrangement links TRBV6-5 to TRBJ2-7; unclear D gene. The V gene lost 5 bases and the J gene lost 0 bases, with 17 bases spanning the gap. Germline-derived CDR1 and CDR2 are MNHEY and SVGAGI. The length of the CDR3 is 16 residues. The CDR3 is CASSNLLRVSSYEQYF. As DNA, the CDR3 is TGTGCCAGCAGTAACCTCCTGCGAGTCAGCTCCTACGAGCAGTACTTC.

This rearrangement joins TRBV12-3 or TRBV12-4 to TRBJ1-1, with D tentatively TRBD1 (6 bases). The V and J ends lost 4 bases and 8 bases respectively, with 8 bases between them. This CDR3 is built from 11 residues. CDR3 sequence (DNA): TGTGCCAGCAGTTACAGGGAGGAAGCTTTCTTT. Protein sequence: CASSYREEAFF.

This clonotype showed up just a few times. The chain has TRBV13 and TRBJ1-2, with 9 nucleotides matching TRBD1. Germline V gene data show CDR1 as PRHDT and CDR2 as FYEKMQ (reference sequence). CDR3 length: 15 residues. Germline trimming cut 4 bases from V and 7 bases from J; bases unmatched to any gene: 10. This chain's CDR3 is CASSSRTGGAGGYTF. In DNA form, the CDR3 reads TGTGCCAGCAGCTCCCGAACAGGGGGCGCGGGTGGCTACACCTTC.

This clonotype was detected only a few times. This sequence joins TRBV3-1 and TRBJ2-3; D gene unclear. CDR1 and CDR2 from the germline V gene are LGHDT and YNNKEL (reference sequence). Trimming took 0 bases from V and 6 from J, leaving 4 bases between them. The CDR3 is 12 amino acids. CDR3 DNA sequence: TGTGCCAGCAGCCAAGAGTCCGATACGCAGTATTTT. Residues: CASSQESDTQYF.

This clonotype was counted ten times or more. The chain combines TRBV12-3 or TRBV12-4 with TRBJ2-1; no firm D call. The CDR3 length is 13 residues. Trimming stripped 1 base from V and 8 bases from J, with 9 bases between. As DNA, the CDR3 is TGTGCCAGCAGTTTAGGGCCCCAGGATGAGCAGTTCTTC. Residues: CASSLGPQDEQFF.

Only a few counts were recorded for this clonotype. The genes are TRBV20-1 and TRBJ1-1, with TRBD1 matching 7 bases. V shed 3 bases, J shed 3 bases, and the junction held 7 bases outside the gene matches. This CDR3 region has 14 residues. Germline CDR1 reads DFQATT; CDR2 reads SNEGSKA (reference sequence). CDR3 region: CSARRRGGDTEAFF. In DNA, the CDR3 is TGCAGTGCTAGGCGCAGGGGGGGGGACACTGAAGCTTTCTTT.

This clonotype was detected a few times. J is TRBJ1-2 and V is TRBV11-2; tentative D call: TRBD1 (5 bases). The CDR3 contains 17 residues. Trimming pared 5 bases from V and 2 bases from J, leaving 21 bases between. CDR1 is SGHAT and CDR2 is FQNNGV in the germline V gene. CDR3 DNA: TGTGCCAGCAGCCCAACTGCAGGGATCCCGACCAACTATGGCTACACCTTC. Amino acids: CASSPTAGIPTNYGYTF. Combining the CDR3 with reference TRBV11-2 and TRBJ1-2 gives the whole variable domain EAGVAQSPRYKIIEKRQSVAFWCNPISGHATLYWYQQILGQGPKLLIQFQNNGVVDDSQLPKDRFSAERLKGVDSTLKIQPAKLEDSAVYLCASSPTAGIPTNYGYTFGSGTRLTVV.

This clonotype showed up many times. The chain employs TRBV5-1 and TRBJ2-2; D tentatively fits TRBD1 or TRBD2 (5 bases each). Trimming took off 3 bases at V and 4 bases at J, with 13 bases between the two ends. The CDR3 spans 15 residues. Germline-derived CDR1 and CDR2 are SGHRS and YFSETQ. This CDR3 is CASSSRGGGTGELFF. CDR3 bases: TGCGCCAGCAGCTCGAGGGGTGGCGGCACCGGGGAGCTGTTTTTT.

This clonotype turned up a few times. The chain has TRBV12-3 or TRBV12-4 and TRBJ1-2, with D unresolved. Trimming removed 3 bases at V and 4 bases at J, with 12 bases between. The CDR3 runs 14 residues. The CDR3 is CASSFARGSYGYTF. The CDR3 nucleotides read TGTGCCAGCAGTTTCGCACGAGGTAGCTATGGCTACACCTTC.

The chain uses TRBV9 and TRBJ2-3; TRBD2 matches at 12 bases. The CDR3 is 16 amino acids. V shed 4 bases and J 2 bases; nucleotides not matched to a gene: 5. The germline gives CDR1 SGDLS, CDR2 YYNGEE. The CDR3 loop reads CASSLRLAGATDTQYF. The CDR3 coding sequence is TGTGCCAGCAGCTTGAGACTAGCGGGGGCCACAGATACGCAGTATTTT.

This clonotype was seen repeatedly, ten times or more. The V call is TRBV7-2, the J call TRBJ2-5, with D uncertain. CDR1 and CDR2 from the germline V gene are SGHTA and FQGNSA. The V end lost 3 bases, the J end lost 5 bases, and 10 bases lay between the germline ends. CDR3 length equals 13 residues. This CDR3 is CASSLGPGETQYF. Here the CDR3 DNA reads TGTGCCAGCAGCTTGGGTCCTGGGGAGACCCAGTACTTC. Full variable domain (missing parts from reference TRBV7-2 and TRBJ2-5): GAGVSQSPSNKVTEKGKDVELRCDPISGHTALYWYRQSLGQGLEFLIYFQGNSAPDKSGLPSDRFSAERTGGSVSTLTIQRTQQEDSAVYLCASSLGPGETQYFGPGTRLLVL.

In its sample, this clonotype was seen a few times. V gene TRBV20-1 combines with J gene TRBJ2-6; D gene ambiguous. Germline CDR1 and CDR2: DFQATT and SNEGSKA (reference sequence). The CDR3 totals 14 residues. The CDR3 protein is CSLNAVTGANVLTF. The CDR3 DNA reads as TGCAGCCTGAACGCAGTTACTGGGGCCAACGTCCTGACTTTC.

This clonotype was seen a handful of times. The rearrangement uses TRBV5-4 and TRBJ2-5; 11 bases are shared with TRBD2. Trimming cost V 3 bases and J 5 bases; bases outside gene matches: 9. The CDR3 runs 16 residues. The germline V gene encodes CDR1 SGHNT and CDR2 YYREEE (reference sequence). The CDR3 region has the DNA TGTGCCAGCAGCTCCGGGACTAGCGGACCGGGGGAGACCCAGTACTTC. Its translation: CASSSGTSGPGETQYF. Combining the CDR3 with reference TRBV5-4 and TRBJ2-5 gives the whole variable domain ETGVTQSPTHLIKTRGQQVTLRCSSQSGHNTVSWYQQALGQGPQFIFQYYREEENGRGNFPPRFSGLQFPNYSSELNVNALELDDSALYLCASSSGTSGPGETQYFGPGTRLLVL.

The rearrangement uses TRBV5-6 and TRBJ1-2; TRBD1 aligns across 7 bases. Germline lookup yields CDR1 SGHDT and CDR2 YYEEEE. With 3 bases clipped from V and 4 bases from J, the junction kept 6 bases outside the gene matches. This CDR3 comprises 14 residues. The CDR3 DNA follows: TGTGCCAGCAGCTACGACAGGGAGGCCTATGGCTACACCTTC. It specifies CASSYDREAYGYTF.

The rearrangement links TRBV2 to TRBJ1-5; a weak D match, TRBD1 (6 bases). V was shortened by 6 bases and J by 4 bases, with 13 bases between the two germline ends. The CDR3 extends over 14 amino acids. Per the germline V gene, CDR1 is SNHLY and CDR2 is FYNNEI. CDR3 coding DNA: TGTGCCAGCAGGGTGACAGGAGGGAATCAGCCCCAGCATTTT. It specifies CASRVTGGNQPQHF.

This clonotype was observed at least ten times. V and J are TRBV7-2 and TRBJ2-2; TRBD1 matches at 11 bases. CDR3 size: 16 residues. Looked up from germline, CDR1 is SGHTA and CDR2 is FQGNSA. Trimming removed 5 bases from V and 7 bases from J; junction bases left unmatched: 9. CDR3 coding DNA: TGTGCCAGCAGCCAACGGACAGGGGGCTCTTTCGGGGAGCTGTTTTTT. Translated, it gives CASSQRTGGSFGELFF. Supplemented by reference TRBV7-2 and TRBJ2-2, the full variable domain reads GAGVSQSPSNKVTEKGKDVELRCDPISGHTALYWYRQSLGQGLEFLIYFQGNSAPDKSGLPSDRFSAERTGGSVSTLTIQRTQQEDSAVYLCASSQRTGGSFGELFFGEGSRLTVL.

In this sample, this clonotype turned up many times. V is TRBV4-2 and J is TRBJ2-2; 10 nucleotides align to TRBD2. The V gene's germline CDR1 is LGHNA and CDR2 YNFKEQ. The length of the CDR3 is 17 residues. Losses at the gene ends were 1 base for V and 3 bases for J; bases not matched to a gene: 5. CDR3 bases: TGTGCCAGCAGCCAAGCCCCAGCGGGGGGGTACACCGGGGAGCTGTTTTTT. Its protein is CASSQAPAGGYTGELFF.

This clonotype came up a few times. The chain couples TRBV7-9 to TRBJ1-6, with D perhaps matching TRBD1 (6 bases). V lost 0 bases, J lost 3 bases, and 6 bases lay in between. Germline V gene data show CDR1 as SEHNR and CDR2 as FQNEAQ (reference sequence). CDR3 length: 15 residues. This CDR3 is CASSLADSYNSPLHF. The CDR3 region has the DNA TGTGCCAGCAGCTTAGCGGACAGCTATAATTCACCCCTCCACTTT.

This clonotype was found a few times. The chain is built from TRBV5-1 and TRBJ2-3; TRBD2 agrees at 12 bases. The CDR3 loop spans 15 amino acids. V dropped 0 bases and J dropped 5; count of bases not matched to a gene: 1. Germline V gene sequence: CDR1 SGHRS, CDR2 YFSETQ. The CDR3 here is CASSLGTSGEDTQYF. The CDR3 nucleotides read TGCGCCAGCAGCTTGGGGACTAGCGGGGAAGATACGCAGTATTTT. Full variable domain (outside the CDR3, taken from reference TRBV5-1 and TRBJ2-3): KAGVTQTPRYLIKTRGQQVTLSCSPISGHRSVSWYQQTPGQGLQFLFEYFSETQRNKGNFPGRFSGRQFSNSRSEMNVSTLELGDSALYLCASSLGTSGEDTQYFGPGTRLTVL.

This clonotype was recorded at least ten times. The V and J genes are TRBV7-9 and TRBJ2-3, with D unclear. The CDR3 is 15 residues long. CDR1 is SEHNR and CDR2 is FQNEAQ in the germline V gene (reference sequence). Trimming pared 5 bases from V and 6 bases from J, leaving 18 bases between. This chain's CDR3 is CASSPSGRPEDTQYF. The CDR3 DNA reads as TGTGCCAGCAGCCCCTCCGGTCGCCCCGAGGATACGCAGTATTTT.

This clonotype occurred a few times. The CDR3 sequence: CASSREPGQQLYGYTF. Written as DNA, the CDR3 is TGTGCCAGCAGTAGAGAACCCGGACAGCAGCTCTATGGCTACACCTTC. This sequence joins TRBV6-1 and TRBJ1-2, with D possibly matching TRBD1 (6 bases). With 5 bases removed from V and 4 bases from J, the gap between germline ends came to 20 bases. In germline, CDR1 is MNHNS, CDR2 SASEGT. The CDR3 totals 16 residues.

Concerning this clonotype itself: A much larger clone sits a single nucleotide away, making a read error possible. The chain recombines TRBV11-2 with TRBJ1-4; TRBD1 matches at 7 bases. Germline V gene lookup returns CDR1 SGHAT and CDR2 FQNNGV. The CDR3 has 15 residues. CDR3 region: CTSSAQGGNNEKLFF. In nucleotides, the CDR3 is TGTACCAGCAGTGCCCAGGGGGGGAATAATGAAAAACTGTTTTTT.

This clonotype was detected ten times or more. The CDR3 nucleotides read TGTGCCAGCAGCTTGGGGACAGGTCTTTACAATGAGCAGTTCTTC. This codes for CASSLGTGLYNEQFF. The chain uses TRBV5-4 and TRBJ2-1; 7 bases are a match to TRBD1. The CDR3 consists of 15 residues. The V and J ends lost 0 bases and 4 bases, in that order; junction bases with no gene match: 4. CDR1 and CDR2 (germline): SGHNT, YYREEE (reference sequence).

The chain couples TRBV29-1 to TRBJ1-2; no clear D gene. With 8 bases removed from V and 4 bases from J, the gap between germline ends came to 17 bases. CDR1 and CDR2 from the germline V gene are SQVTM and ANQGSEA. CDR3 size: 13 residues. CDR3 sequence (DNA): TGCAGCTCATCCTTCGGGGAGGGCTATGGCTACACCTTC. Translation gives CSSSFGEGYGYTF. Filled out from reference TRBV29-1 and TRBJ1-2, the complete variable domain reads SAVISQKPSRDICQRGTSLTIQCQVDSQVTMMFWYRQQPGQSLTLIATANQGSEATYESGFVIDKFPISRPNLTFSTLTVSNMSPEDSSIYLCSSSFGEGYGYTFGSGTRLTVV.